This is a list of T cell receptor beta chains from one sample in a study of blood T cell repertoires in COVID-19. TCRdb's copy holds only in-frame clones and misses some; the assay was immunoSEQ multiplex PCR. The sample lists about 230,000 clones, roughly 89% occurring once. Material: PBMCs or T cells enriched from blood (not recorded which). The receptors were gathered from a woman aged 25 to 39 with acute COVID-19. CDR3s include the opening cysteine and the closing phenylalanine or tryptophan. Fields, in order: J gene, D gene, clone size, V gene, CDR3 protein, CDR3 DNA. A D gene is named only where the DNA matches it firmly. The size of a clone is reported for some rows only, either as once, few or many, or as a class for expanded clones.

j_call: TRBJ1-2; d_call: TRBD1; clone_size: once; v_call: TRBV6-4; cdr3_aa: CASSERQGLGYTF; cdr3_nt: TGTGCCAGCAGTGAGCGACAGGGCCTTGGCTACACCTTC
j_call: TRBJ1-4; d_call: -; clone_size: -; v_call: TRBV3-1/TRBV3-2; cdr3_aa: CASSPFTQPEKLFF; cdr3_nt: TGTGCCAGCAGCCCCTTCACACAACCGGAAAAACTGTTTTTT
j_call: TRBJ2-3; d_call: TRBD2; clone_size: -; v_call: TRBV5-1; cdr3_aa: CASSRTQRGRTDTQYF; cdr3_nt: TGCGCCAGCAGCCGAACACAGCGGGGCCGCACAGATACGCAGTATTTT
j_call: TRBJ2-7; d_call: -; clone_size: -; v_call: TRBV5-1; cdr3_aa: CASSRGLAYEQYF; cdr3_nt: TGCGCCAGCAGCAGGGGACTCGCCTACGAGCAGTACTTC
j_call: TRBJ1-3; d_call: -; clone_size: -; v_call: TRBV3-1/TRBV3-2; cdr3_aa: CASSQGSGASSGNTIYF; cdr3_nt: TGTGCCAGCAGCCAAGGGTCAGGGGCAAGCTCTGGAAACACCATATATTTT
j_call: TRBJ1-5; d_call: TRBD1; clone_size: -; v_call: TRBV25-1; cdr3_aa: CASSGTGQINQPQHF; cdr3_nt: TGTGCCAGCAGTGGTACGGGACAGATAAATCAGCCCCAGCATTTT
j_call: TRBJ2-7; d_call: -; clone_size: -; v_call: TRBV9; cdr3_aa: CASSVDEDSSYEQYF; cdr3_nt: TGTGCCAGCAGCGTAGATGAGGACAGCTCCTACGAGCAGTACTTC
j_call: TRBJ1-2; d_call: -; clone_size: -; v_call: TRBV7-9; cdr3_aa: CASSLDRERGYTF; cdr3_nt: TGTGCCAGCAGCTTAGACAGGGAACGTGGCTACACCTTC
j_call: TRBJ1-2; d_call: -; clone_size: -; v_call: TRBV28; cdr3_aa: CASSFPPGSDYTF; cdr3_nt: TGTGCCAGCAGTTTTCCGCCAGGGTCCGACTACACCTTC
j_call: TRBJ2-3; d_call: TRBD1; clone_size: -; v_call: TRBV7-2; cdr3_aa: CASSSRTGGGTDTQYF; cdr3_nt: TGTGCCAGCAGCTCCCGGACAGGGGGAGGCACAGATACGCAGTATTTT
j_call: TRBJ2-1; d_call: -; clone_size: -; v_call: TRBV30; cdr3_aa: CAWSAATLRQVVNEQFF; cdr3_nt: TGTGCCTGGAGCGCCGCGACATTAAGACAGGTCGTCAATGAGCAGTTCTTC
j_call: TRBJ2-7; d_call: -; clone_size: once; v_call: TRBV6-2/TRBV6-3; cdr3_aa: CASSPRDEQYF; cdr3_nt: TGTGCCAGCAGCCCCAGGGACGAGCAGTACTTC
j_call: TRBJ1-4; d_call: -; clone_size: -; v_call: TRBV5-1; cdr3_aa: CASSFAGIQNEKLFF; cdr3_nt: TGCGCCAGCAGCTTTGCGGGGATCCAAAATGAAAAACTGTTTTTT
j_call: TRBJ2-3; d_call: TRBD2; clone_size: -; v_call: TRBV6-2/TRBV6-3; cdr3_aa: CASSFLSVPGGPIFTDTQYF; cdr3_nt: TGTGCCAGCAGTTTTCTCTCGGTTCCGGGGGGACCAATTTTCACAGATACGCAGTATTTT
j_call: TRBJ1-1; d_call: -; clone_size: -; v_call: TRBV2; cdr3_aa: CASNEYGGMNTEAFF; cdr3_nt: TGTGCCAGCAACGAATACGGGGGGATGAACACTGAAGCTTTCTTT
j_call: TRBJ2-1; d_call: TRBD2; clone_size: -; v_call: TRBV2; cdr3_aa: CASRARLAGSYNEQFF; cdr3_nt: TGTGCCAGCAGGGCCAGACTAGCAGGCTCCTACAATGAGCAGTTCTTC
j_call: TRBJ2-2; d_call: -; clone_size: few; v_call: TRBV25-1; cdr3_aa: CASSEVKGGWNGELFF; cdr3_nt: TGTGCCAGCAGTGAAGTGAAGGGAGGTTGGAACGGGGAGCTGTTTTTT
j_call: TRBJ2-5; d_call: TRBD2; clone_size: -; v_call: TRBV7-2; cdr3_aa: CASSPQGLAAETQYF; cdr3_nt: TGTGCCAGCAGCCCGCAGGGACTAGCAGCCGAGACCCAGTACTTC
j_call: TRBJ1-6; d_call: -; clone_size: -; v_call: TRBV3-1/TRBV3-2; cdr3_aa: CASSGDGYRSSPLHF; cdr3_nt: TGTGCCAGCAGCGGTGACGGTTACAGGAGTTCACCCCTCCACTTT
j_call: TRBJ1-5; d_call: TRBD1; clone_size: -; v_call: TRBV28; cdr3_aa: CASSPPTGGNQPQHF; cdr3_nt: TGTGCCAGCAGTCCGCCGACAGGGGGCAATCAGCCCCAGCATTTT
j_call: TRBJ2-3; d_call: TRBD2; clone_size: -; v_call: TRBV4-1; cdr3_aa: CASSQILAGVTDTQYF; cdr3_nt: TGCGCCAGCAGCCAAATACTAGCGGGAGTCACAGATACGCAGTATTTT
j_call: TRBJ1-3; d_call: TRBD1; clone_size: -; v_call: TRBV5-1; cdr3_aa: CASSYGQGLSGNTIYF; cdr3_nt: TGCGCCAGCAGTTACGGACAGGGACTCTCTGGAAACACCATATATTTT
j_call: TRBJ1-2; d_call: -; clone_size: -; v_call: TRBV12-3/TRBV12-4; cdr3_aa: CASSPTRYGYTF; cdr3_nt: TGTGCCAGCAGTCCAACGCGCTATGGCTACACCTTC
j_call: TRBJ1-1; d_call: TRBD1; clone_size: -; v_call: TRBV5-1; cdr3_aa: CASSYRQGNTEAFF; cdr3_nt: TGCGCCAGCAGCTACAGACAGGGGAACACTGAAGCTTTCTTT
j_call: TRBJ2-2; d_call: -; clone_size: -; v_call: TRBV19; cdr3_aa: CASSIQGTGELFF; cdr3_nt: TGTGCCAGTAGTATCCAGGGGACCGGGGAGCTGTTTTTT
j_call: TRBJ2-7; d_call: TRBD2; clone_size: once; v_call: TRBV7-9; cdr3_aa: CASSSSGGGSVYEQYF; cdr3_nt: TGTGCCAGCAGCTCCTCTGGGGGGGGGTCGGTCTACGAGCAGTACTTC
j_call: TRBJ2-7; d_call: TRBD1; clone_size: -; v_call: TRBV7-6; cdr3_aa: CASSPRTGQPPTYEQYF; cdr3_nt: TGTGCCAGCAGCCCTAGGACAGGCCAACCCCCGACCTACGAGCAGTACTTC